Shown below are 9 T cell receptor beta chains from a single sample sequenced in a study of Graves' ophthalmopathy and Graves' hyperthyroidism. Scientists amplified the TCR beta CDR3 regions from RNA transcripts. RT-PCR with HTBI primers came first, then second-round multiplex PCR. In TCRdb, the multiplex PCR reads were re-called with MiXCR into one record per CDR3 protein. The sample lists 200,000 to 250,000 distinct CDR3 sequences, 20% to 25% seen once, with roughly 42% in the top ten. The sample consisted of peripheral blood. The origin of the receptors is a woman between 45 and 65 years old with Graves' ophthalmopathy.

This sequence joins TRBV12-5 and TRBJ2-7; tentatively, D is TRBD2 (5 bases). CDR3 size: 12 residues. Trimming removed 6 bases from V and 5 bases from J, with 11 bases in between. The germline gives CDR1 LGHNT, CDR2 FRNRAP. CDR3 amino acids: CASGTEGNEQYF. CDR3 nucleotide sequence: TGTGCTAGTGGCACCGAGGGAAACGAGCAGTACTTC.

The chain combines TRBV7-2 with TRBJ1-6; D may be TRBD1 (6 bases). CDR3 length: 16 residues. V lost 1 base to trimming and J lost 9 bases, with 16 bases between them. The germline V gene has CDR1 SGHTA and CDR2 FQGNSA. The CDR3, as DNA: TGTGCCAGCAGCTTAGAAGCCCAGAGCAGGGGTTCACCCCTCCACTTT. Translating gives CASSLEAQSRGSPLHF.

This clonotype has just a few counts. The chain employs TRBV5-1 and TRBJ2-4; D may correspond to TRBD1 or TRBD2 (5 bases each). CDR3 length equals 14 residues. V lost 4 bases to trimming and J lost 6 bases, with 14 bases between them. CDR1 and CDR2 from the germline V gene are SGHRS and YFSETQ. The CDR3 DNA sequence: TGCGCCAGCAGCCCAGGGTCCGGAGGAAACATTCAGTACTTC. Its translation is CASSPGSGGNIQYF.

This clonotype was seen at least ten times. CDR3: CASSFGDRVGNTIYF. The DNA of the CDR3 is TGTGCCAGCAGTTTCGGGGACAGGGTGGGAAACACCATATATTTT. The J gene is TRBJ1-3, the V gene TRBV28, with 9 bases fitting TRBD1. Per the germline V gene, CDR1 is MDHEN and CDR2 is SYDVKM. The CDR3 covers 15 residues. J was trimmed by 4 bases and V by 3 bases; bases with no gene match: 4. The complete variable domain, with remaining parts taken from reference TRBV28 and TRBJ1-3, reads DVKVTQSSRYLVKRTGEKVFLECVQDMDHENMFWYRQDPGLGLRLIYFSYDVKMKEKGDIPEGYSVSREKKERFSLILESASTNQTSMYLCASSFGDRVGNTIYFGEGSWLTVV.

CDR3 region: CASSPRGQGFGELFF. The CDR3 DNA sequence: TGCGCCAGCAGCCCCCGGGGACAGGGGTTCGGGGAGCTGTTTTTT. The genes are TRBV4-1 and TRBJ2-2; TRBD1 aligns across 10 bases. The CDR3 is 15 residues long. V lost 4 bases, J lost 7 bases, and 6 bases stayed unmatched. Germline V gene lookup returns CDR1 MGHRA and CDR2 YSYEKL.

This chain uses TRBV7-3 with TRBJ2-7; possibly TRBD1 or TRBD2 for D (5 bases each). V was pared by 5 bases and J by 2 bases, with 16 bases between. The CDR3 has 15 amino acids. Germline V gene lookup returns CDR1 SGHTA and CDR2 FQGTGA. In DNA, the CDR3 is TGTGCCAGCAGCGGGGTGGGACGCTCGCCCTACGAGCAGTACTTC. It codes for CASSGVGRSPYEQYF.

There are many counts of this clonotype. J is TRBJ1-5 and V is TRBV24-1; 8 bases map to TRBD1. The trim removed 9 bases at V and 7 bases at J, leaving 7 bases unmatched. CDR1 KGHDR and CDR2 SFDVKD come from the germline V gene. The CDR3 consists of 13 residues. CDR3 sequence reads: CATGNRGGQPQHF. CDR3 coding DNA: TGTGCCACCGGAAACAGGGGGGGGCAGCCCCAGCATTTT.

The chain has TRBV28 and TRBJ2-5; unclear D gene. Trimming left V 3 bases short and J 2 bases short, with 10 bases between. This CDR3 is 14 amino acids long. Germline lookup yields CDR1 MDHEN and CDR2 SYDVKM. The CDR3 nucleotides read TGTGCCAGCAGTTTGGTGGGCCCACAAGAGACCCAGTACTTC. Its translation: CASSLVGPQETQYF.

This clonotype showed up many times. V is TRBV10-3 and J is TRBJ2-7; the match to TRBD2 covers 7 bases. The CDR3 loop spans 14 amino acids. CDR1 is ENHRY, CDR2 SYGVKD, per germline. V dropped 6 bases and J dropped 4; count of bases not matched to a gene: 9. CDR3 sequence: CAIRSASGSYEQYF. For the CDR3, the DNA is TGTGCCATCAGAAGCGCTAGCGGATCTTACGAGCAGTACTTC.